Listed here are 16 T cell receptor beta chains from one sample, sequenced in a study of beta chain features in type 1 diabetes. Isolated RNA was reverse transcribed in full, so expressed TCRB transcripts were sequenced. Data came from immunoSEQ multiplex PCR; TCRdb stores just in-frame clones and leaves some out. The sample records a few hundred thousand clones, roughly 21% being singletons. Specimen: naive CD4+ T cells from blood. The source is a woman aged 18 to 35 in good health.

The chain combines TRBV5-4 with TRBJ2-7, with TRBD2 matching over 7 bases. J was trimmed by 2 bases and V by 4 bases; bases with no gene match: 9. This CDR3 region has 15 residues. The V gene's germline CDR1 is SGHNT and CDR2 YYREEE (reference sequence). The CDR3 nucleotides read TGTGCCAGCAGCCTCAGGGCGGGAGAGCCCTACGAGCAGTACTTC. It codes for CASSLRAGEPYEQYF.

This clone was seen only a few times. This chain joins TRBV2 and TRBJ2-7, with 7 bases that match TRBD1. Germline CDR1 is SNHLY and CDR2 is FYNNEI. After removal of 5 bases from V and 4 bases from J, the junction contained 5 bases not matched to a gene. This CDR3 has 13 residues. The chain's CDR3 is CASSPDRVYEQYF. CDR3 nucleotide sequence: TGTGCCAGCAGTCCCGACAGGGTATACGAGCAGTACTTC. Full variable domain (rest looked up from reference TRBV2 and TRBJ2-7): EPEVTQTPSHQVTQMGQEVILRCVPISNHLYFYWYRQILGQKVEFLVSFYNNEISEKSEIFDDQFSVERPDGSNFTLKIRSTKLEDSAMYFCASSPDRVYEQYFGPGTRLTVT.

The chain has TRBV5-4 and TRBJ1-1, with 9 nucleotides matching TRBD1. This CDR3 region has 15 residues. With V trimmed by 4 bases and J by 6 bases, 10 bases remained unmatched. Germline CDR1 SGHNT, CDR2 YYREEE (reference sequence). Here the CDR3 DNA reads TGTGCCAGCAGCCCGGGACAGGGAAATGTTGCTGAAGCTTTCTTT. It translates to CASSPGQGNVAEAFF.

V usage is TRBV11-3 and J usage is TRBJ1-1; D may be TRBD1 (5 bases). The CDR3 runs 17 residues. V lost 0 bases and J 1 base, leaving 15 bases between the germline ends. CDR1 SGHNT and CDR2 YENEEA come from the germline V gene. CDR3: CASSLELRGGGNTEAFF. The CDR3 DNA reads as TGTGCCAGCAGCTTAGAGCTTAGGGGAGGTGGGAACACTGAAGCTTTCTTT.

This clone was counted a few times. V and J are TRBV30 and TRBJ2-1; TRBD2 agrees at 7 bases. The CDR3 covers 13 residues. Germline V gene sequence: CDR1 GTSNPN, CDR2 SVGIG (reference sequence). V was clipped by 8 bases and J by 8 bases; unmatched bases: 12. CDR3 coding DNA: TGTGCCCAACAGAGCGGCGGGAGCGATGAGCAGTTCTTC. Translation: CAQQSGGSDEQFF.

Here the CDR3 DNA reads TGTGCCTGGACCTCAGGGGGCGGCTACGAGCAGTACTTC. It specifies CAWTSGGGYEQYF. This chain connects TRBV30 to TRBJ2-5, with 8 bases fitting TRBD1. The end of the DNA is better explained by TRBJ2-7, so the J call may be wrong. CDR3 length equals 13 residues. From germline, CDR1 is GTSNPN and CDR2 SVGIG (reference sequence).

The chain employs TRBV19 and TRBJ2-4, with 7 bases lining up with TRBD1. The CDR3 covers 14 residues. Germline CDR1 and CDR2: LNHDA and SQIVND (reference sequence). V lost 10 bases to trimming and J lost 8 bases; unmatched junction nucleotides: 14. The CDR3 DNA is TGTGCCACGCCACGACAGGGCCAGCGAGACATTCAGTACTTC. It encodes CATPRQGQRDIQYF. Together with reference TRBV19 and TRBJ2-4, the CDR3 gives the full variable domain: DGGITQSPKYLFRKEGQNVTLSCEQNLNHDAMYWYRQDPGQGLRLIYYSQIVNDFQKGDIAEGYSVSREKKESFPLTVTSAQKNPTAFYLCATPRQGQRDIQYFGAGTRLSVL.

V is TRBV27 and J is TRBJ2-1; the D gene is possibly TRBD1 (6 bases). The V end was cut by 8 bases, the J end by 4 bases, with 15 bases between. The CDR3 loop spans 14 amino acids. CDR1 and CDR2 (germline): MNHEY, SMNVEV (reference sequence). CDR3 nucleotide sequence: TGTGCCAGCTCTAGAGACAGGCTGTACAATGAGCAGTTCTTC. This encodes CASSRDRLYNEQFF.

The V call is TRBV20-1, the J call TRBJ1-1; possibly TRBD1 for D (6 bases). The V end lost 6 bases, the J end lost 9 bases, and 14 bases lay between the germline ends. Looked up from germline, CDR1 is DFQATT and CDR2 is SNEGSKA (reference sequence). The length of the CDR3 is 11 residues. The CDR3 loop is CSAFPQGKAFF. The CDR3 DNA follows: TGCAGTGCCTTCCCTCAGGGGAAAGCTTTCTTT.

The chain has TRBV6-5 and TRBJ2-7; TRBD1 aligns across 9 bases. Trimming cost V 2 bases and J 4 bases; bases outside gene matches: 6. CDR1 is MNHEY, CDR2 SVGAGI, per germline. CDR3 size: 15 residues. The CDR3 region is CASSYQGQGVYEQYF. CDR3 sequence (DNA): TGTGCCAGCAGTTACCAGGGACAGGGAGTTTACGAGCAGTACTTC.

This clone was counted a few times. J is TRBJ2-7 and V is TRBV19, with D possibly TRBD1 on 5 matching bases. This CDR3 spans 13 amino acids. Germline loops: CDR1 LNHDA, CDR2 SQIVND (reference sequence). V lost 5 bases to trimming and J lost 0 bases, with 8 bases between them. DNA of the CDR3: TGTGCCAGTAGTCGACAGAGCTCCTACGAGCAGTACTTC. Protein: CASSRQSSYEQYF.

The rearrangement links TRBV2 to TRBJ1-5, with 7 bases fitting TRBD1. Germline trimming cut 4 bases from V and 6 bases from J; bases unmatched to any gene: 9. This CDR3 has 15 residues. Per the germline V gene, CDR1 is SNHLY and CDR2 is FYNNEI. The CDR3 DNA is TGTGCCAGCAGTGGGGATGGGTCAGGGGGTCAGCCCCAGCATTTT. This encodes CASSGDGSGGQPQHF.

The V call is TRBV10-3, the J call TRBJ2-1; TRBD2 matches 9 bases. The CDR3 consists of 13 residues. Trimming took 8 bases from V and 9 from J; bases not matched to a gene: 8. The germline V gene has CDR1 ENHRY and CDR2 SYGVKD. CDR3 nucleotide sequence: TGTGCCATCGGACTAGCGACAAGTGGTGAGCAGTTCTTC. Residues: CAIGLATSGEQFF.

This clone was observed a handful of times. The chain combines TRBV30 with TRBJ1-2; 9 bases are shared with TRBD1. The CDR3 has 13 residues. Germline-derived CDR1 and CDR2 are GTSNPN and SVGIG (reference sequence). Losses at the gene ends were 8 bases for V and 6 bases for J; bases not matched to a gene: 10. CDR3 in amino acids: CAEDGQGRDGYTF. The CDR3 DNA is TGTGCCGAGGATGGACAGGGGAGGGATGGCTACACCTTC.

This chain uses TRBV7-8 with TRBJ2-1; 9 bases agree with TRBD1. The junction had 7 bases not matched to a gene; V was cut back by 5 bases and J by 2 bases. Germline CDR1 reads SGHVS; CDR2 reads FQNEAQ. The CDR3 has 16 residues. CDR3 protein: CASSRYRDRAYNEQFF. CDR3 nucleotides: TGTGCCAGCAGCCGGTACCGGGACAGGGCCTACAATGAGCAGTTCTTC.

This chain joins TRBV10-3 and TRBJ2-5; TRBD2 matches at 14 bases. Germline CDR1 ENHRY, CDR2 SYGVKD. V lost 2 bases to trimming and J lost 1 base; unmatched junction nucleotides: 3. There are 17 residues in the CDR3. DNA for the CDR3: TGTGCCATCAGTGAGGGGACTAGCGGGAGCCTCCAAGAGACCCAGTACTTC. This translates into CAISEGTSGSLQETQYF.